This is a list of T cell receptor beta chains from one sample in a study of molecular identifiers for immune sequencing clone quantification. TCRdb independently ran MiXCR on the PCR reads; one entry per CDR3 protein. The data show hundreds of thousands of distinct CDR3 sequences, with less than 30% seen just once and 0.78% held by the top ten. The sequencing sample was made of naive CD8+ T cells from blood, with Jurkat cell RNA spiked in. The receptors derive from a human donor in good health. Some libraries in this study had Jurkat cell RNA spiked in. Both conserved end residues are part of each CDR3. The D gene is left open where the match is weak. Expanded clones are given a class, and other clones once, few, many or no size at all.

TRBJ1-5 | TRBV6-1 | few | TRBD1 | TGTGCCAGCAGTACCAACAGGGGAGGAGATCAGCCCCAGCATTTT | CASSTNRGGDQPQHF
TRBJ2-7 | TRBV12-3/TRBV12-4 | . | . | TGTGCCAGCAGCCACCTTAGCGGACCCTTCCCCTACGAGCAGTACTTC | CASSHLSGPFPYEQYF
TRBJ2-5 | TRBV6-1 | . | TRBD2 | TGTGCCAGCAGTGAATCCCTAGCGGGAGGTGAGACCCAGTACTTC | CASSESLAGGETQYF
TRBJ1-3 | TRBV5-6 | many | . | TGTGCCAGCATGCAGACAGGTGCTGGAAACACCATATATTTT | CASMQTGAGNTIYF
TRBJ1-1 | TRBV27 | many | . | TGTGCCAGCAGTCTATCCGGACGGAATGAAGCTTTCTTT | CASSLSGRNEAFF
TRBJ2-5 | TRBV4-3 | many | . | TGCGCCAGCAGCCAAGATCCACCGGCAGGGGCCCAAGAGACCCAGTACTTC | CASSQDPPAGAQETQYF
TRBJ2-7 | TRBV20-1 | few | . | TGCAGTGCTAGAGATACGTCGACTGGCTCCTACGAGCAGTACTTC | CSARDTSTGSYEQYF
TRBJ2-5 | TRBV2 | . | . | TGTGCCAGCAATGGGGGCGAGGGGACCCAGTACTTC | CASNGGEGTQYF
TRBJ1-1 | TRBV21-1 | many | . | TGTGCCATCCCCCCGGACTCTGAAGCTTTCTTT | CAIPPDSEAFF
TRBJ2-1 | TRBV19 | few | . | TGTGCCAGTATTTGGTACAATGAGCAGTTCTTC | CASIWYNEQFF
TRBJ2-1 | TRBV29-1 | many | . | TGCAGCGTTGACGAAGGGAGTAAGGGTGAGCAGTTCTTC | CSVDEGSKGEQFF
TRBJ2-1 | TRBV24-1 | . | TRBD1 | TGTGCCACCAGTGATTTGACAGGGGGATCTGAGCAGTTCTTC | CATSDLTGGSEQFF
TRBJ2-4 | TRBV11-2 | . | . | TGTGCCAGCAGCTCCGCTGTCCTACCAAACAAAAACATTCAGTACTTC | CASSSAVLPNKNIQYF
TRBJ2-7 | TRBV5-1 | . | TRBD1 | TGCGCCAGCAGCACGGGACAGGGAGTAATCGACGAGCAGTACTTC | CASSTGQGVIDEQYF
TRBJ2-1 | TRBV20-1 | . | TRBD2 | TGCAGTGCTAGCGCGGGGGGCCCTTACAATGAGCAGTCCTTC | CSASAGGPYNEQSF
TRBJ2-5 | TRBV3-1 | . | . | TGTGCCAGCAGCGACGTGACTAGAAGGGGAGAGACCCAGTACTTC | CASSDVTRRGETQYF
TRBJ1-2 | TRBV4-3 | many | . | TGCGCCAGCAGCCAAGACAGGGGTTCGTTTAACTATGGCTACACCTTC | CASSQDRGSFNYGYTF
TRBJ2-5 | TRBV13 | many | . | TGTGCCAGCAGCTCATCAGAATCAGAGCCCCGATACCAAGAGACCCAGTACTTC | CASSSSESEPRYQETQYF
TRBJ2-3 | TRBV19 | . | TRBD2 | TGTGCCAGTAGCAGGGGACTAGCATTCGGGGATACGCAGTATTTT | CASSRGLAFGDTQYF
TRBJ2-5 | TRBV4-1 | . | . | TGCGCCAGCGGGGGTCCTGAAGAGACCCAGTACTTC | CASGGPEETQYF